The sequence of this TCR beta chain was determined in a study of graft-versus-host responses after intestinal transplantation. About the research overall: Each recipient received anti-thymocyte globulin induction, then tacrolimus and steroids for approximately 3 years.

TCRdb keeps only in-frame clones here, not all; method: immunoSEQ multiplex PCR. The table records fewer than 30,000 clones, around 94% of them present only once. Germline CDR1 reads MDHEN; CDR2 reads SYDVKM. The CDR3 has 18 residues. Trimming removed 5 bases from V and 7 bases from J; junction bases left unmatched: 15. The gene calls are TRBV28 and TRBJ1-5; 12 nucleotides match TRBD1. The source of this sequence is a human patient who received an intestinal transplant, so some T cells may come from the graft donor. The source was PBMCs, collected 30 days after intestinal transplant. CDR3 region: CASSGPVPGQGARQPQHF. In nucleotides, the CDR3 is TGTGCCAGCAGTGGGCCCGTCCCGGGACAGGGGGCAAGGCAGCCCCAGCATTTT.